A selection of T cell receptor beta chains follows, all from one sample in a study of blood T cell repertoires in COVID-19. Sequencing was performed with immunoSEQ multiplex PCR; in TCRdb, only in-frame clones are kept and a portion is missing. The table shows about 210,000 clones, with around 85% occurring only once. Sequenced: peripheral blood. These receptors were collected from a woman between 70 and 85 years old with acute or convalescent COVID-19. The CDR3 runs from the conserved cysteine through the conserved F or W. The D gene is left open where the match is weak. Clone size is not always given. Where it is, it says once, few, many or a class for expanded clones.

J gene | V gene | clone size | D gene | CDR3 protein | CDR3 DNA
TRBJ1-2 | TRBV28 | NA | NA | CASSTGLRGYTF | TGTGCCAGCAGTACAGGGTTGCGGGGCTACACCTTC
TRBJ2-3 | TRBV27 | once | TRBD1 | CASTSGGGTDTQYF | TGTGCCAGCACCTCAGGGGGCGGCACAGATACGCAGTATTTT
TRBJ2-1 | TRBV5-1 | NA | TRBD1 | CASSPVGQGSEQFF | TGCGCCAGCAGCCCGGTGGGACAGGGGTCTGAGCAGTTCTTC
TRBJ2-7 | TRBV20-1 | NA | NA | CSATTLYEQYF | TGCAGTGCTACTACCCTCTACGAGCAGTACTTC
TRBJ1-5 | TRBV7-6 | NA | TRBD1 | CASSPGQALNQPQHF | TGTGCCAGCAGCCCAGGACAGGCCCTCAATCAGCCCCAGCATTTT
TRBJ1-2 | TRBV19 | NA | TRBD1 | CASSGQGNYGYTF | TGTGCCAGCTCGGGACAGGGGAACTATGGCTACACCTTC
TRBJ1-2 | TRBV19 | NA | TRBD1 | CASSIGGTGRYGYTF | TGTGCCAGTAGTATTGGGGGGACAGGGAGGTATGGCTACACCTTC
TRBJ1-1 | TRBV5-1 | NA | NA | CASSPQTGMNTEAFF | TGCGCCAGCAGCCCCCAGACAGGAATGAACACTGAAGCTTTCTTT
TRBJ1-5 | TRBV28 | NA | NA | CASRSLRDQPQHF | TGTGCCAGCAGAAGCCTCAGGGATCAGCCCCAGCATTTT
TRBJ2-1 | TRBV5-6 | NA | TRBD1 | CASSSDRERGRNEQFF | TGTGCCAGCAGCTCAGACAGGGAACGGGGTAGGAATGAGCAGTTCTTC
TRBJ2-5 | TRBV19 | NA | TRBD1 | CASSITGGRETQYF | TGTGCCAGTAGCATCACAGGGGGAAGAGAGACCCAGTACTTC
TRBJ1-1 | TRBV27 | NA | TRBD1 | CASSPRGGEARAFF | TGTGCCAGCAGTCCCCGAGGGGGCGAGGCAAGAGCTTTCTTT
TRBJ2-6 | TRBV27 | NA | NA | CASSLWAPSGANVLTF | TGTGCCAGCAGTTTGTGGGCCCCCTCTGGGGCCAACGTCCTGACTTTC
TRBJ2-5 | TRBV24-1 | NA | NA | CASGSGEERETQYF | TGTGCCAGCGGTTCTGGGGAGGAGAGAGAGACCCAGTACTTC
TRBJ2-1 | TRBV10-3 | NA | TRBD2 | CAISESSGGAYNEQFF | TGTGCCATCAGTGAGTCGAGCGGGGGAGCCTACAATGAGCAGTTCTTC
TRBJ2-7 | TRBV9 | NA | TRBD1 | CASSKATGRSYEQYF | TGTGCCAGCAGCAAAGCGACAGGGCGCTCCTACGAGCAGTACTTC
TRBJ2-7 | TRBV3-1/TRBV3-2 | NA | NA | CASSQDSGAQPYEQYF | TGTGCCAGCAGCCAAGATAGTGGGGCGCAGCCCTACGAGCAGTACTTC
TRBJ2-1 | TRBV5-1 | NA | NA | CASSSSYEQFF | TGCGCCAGCAGCTCGTCCTACGAGCAGTTCTTC
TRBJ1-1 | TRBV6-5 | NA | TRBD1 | CASSTRTGVAFF | TGTGCCAGCAGTACCAGGACAGGGGTAGCTTTCTTT
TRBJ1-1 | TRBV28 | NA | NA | CASRSGPPYTEAFF | TGTGCCAGCAGGTCAGGTCCTCCTTACACTGAAGCTTTCTTT
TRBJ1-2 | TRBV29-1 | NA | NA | CSVDRGIYGYTF | TGCAGCGTTGACCGGGGGATCTATGGCTACACCTTC
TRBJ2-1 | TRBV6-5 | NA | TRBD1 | CASTSHRGPYNEQFF | TGTGCCAGCACTAGCCACAGGGGTCCCTACAATGAGCAGTTCTTC